A single sample gave rise to the 22 T cell receptor beta chains below, sequenced in a study of T cells in Graves' hyperthyroidism and ophthalmopathy. TCR beta CDR3 regions were amplified from RNA. RT-PCR in the first round (using the HTBI primer set) targeted the TCR CDR3. MiXCR, run by TCRdb on the multiplex PCR reads, gives a single entry per CDR3 protein. The sample carries approximately 710,000 distinct CDR3 sequences, roughly a sixth recorded once. Sequenced material: blood. Every receptor here comes from a man aged 45-65 years with Graves' hyperthyroidism.

The CDR3 loop is CASSLPDRVQETQYF. The CDR3 DNA is TGTGCCAGCAGCCTTCCCGACAGGGTCCAAGAGACCCAGTACTTC. The chain joins TRBV7-9 to TRBJ2-5; TRBD1 agrees at 7 bases. The germline gives CDR1 SEHNR, CDR2 FQNEAQ (reference sequence). The CDR3 length is 15 residues. Trimming cost V 5 bases and J 1 base; bases outside gene matches: 7.

This clonotype came up a few times. J is TRBJ2-7 and V is TRBV27; D possibly corresponds to TRBD1 (5 bases). V was clipped by 2 bases and J by 5 bases, with 13 bases between them. The CDR3 extends over 14 amino acids. The V gene's germline CDR1 is MNHEY and CDR2 SMNVEV (reference sequence). The CDR3 DNA follows: TGTGCCAGCAGTTTAGGGCAGGGTGTCCACGAGCAGTACTTC. It translates to CASSLGQGVHEQYF.

The V gene is TRBV2, the J gene TRBJ1-6; TRBD1 matches 9 bases. Germline V gene sequence: CDR1 SNHLY, CDR2 FYNNEI. The ends lost 6 bases at V and 7 bases at J; junction bases unmatched: 7. This CDR3 is built from 15 residues. The CDR3 protein is CASRGQGEGNSPLHF. The CDR3 nucleotides are TGTGCCAGCAGGGGACAGGGAGAGGGGAATTCACCCCTCCACTTT.

This clonotype has at least ten counts. The chain couples TRBV27 to TRBJ1-1; D remains unclear. Deletions cut 2 bases from V and 11 bases from J, with 21 bases between. This CDR3 has 15 amino acids. Germline lookup yields CDR1 MNHEY and CDR2 SMNVEV (reference sequence). This CDR3 is CASSLGDGMYGDAFF. In nucleotides, the CDR3 is TGTGCCAGCAGTTTAGGCGACGGTATGTATGGTGATGCTTTCTTT.

In its sample, this clonotype was seen many times. This chain links TRBV24-1 with TRBJ2-3; the match to TRBD2 covers 10 bases. Germline V CDR1 and CDR2: KGHDR, SFDVKD. This CDR3 region has 15 residues. Unmatched junction bases numbered 4, after V lost 3 bases and J lost 5 bases. The CDR3 DNA follows: TGTGCCACCAGTGATCCTAGCGGGAGAAGAGATACGCAGTATTTT. This encodes CATSDPSGRRDTQYF.

This clonotype came up a few times. The gene calls are TRBV30 and TRBJ2-7; D may be TRBD2 (6 bases). The CDR3 runs 14 residues. CDR1 is GTSNPN, CDR2 SVGIG, per germline (reference sequence). With 2 bases removed from V and 2 bases from J, the gap between germline ends came to 13 bases. CDR3 protein: CAWSKVEGPYEQYF. The CDR3 nucleotides are TGTGCCTGGAGTAAGGTGGAGGGCCCCTACGAGCAGTACTTC.

CDR3: CASSRLGRGHTDTQYF. The CDR3 coding sequence is TGTGCCAGCAGCCGCCTGGGACGGGGACACACAGATACGCAGTATTTT. The chain employs TRBV14 and TRBJ2-3, with D possibly matching TRBD1 (6 bases). This CDR3 contains 16 residues. Germline-derived CDR1 and CDR2 are SGHDN and FVKESK. V dropped 4 bases and J dropped 2 bases, with 16 bases sitting between them.

This clonotype was counted ten times or more. The V and J genes are TRBV2 and TRBJ2-1; 16 bases fit TRBD2. Germline V CDR1 and CDR2: SNHLY, FYNNEI. There are 18 residues in the CDR3. V lost 5 bases and J lost 10; bases outside the gene matches: 14. CDR3 sequence reads: CASSTQTGTSGREGEQFF. The CDR3 region has the DNA TGTGCCAGCAGTACACAGACCGGGACTAGCGGGAGGGAGGGCGAGCAGTTCTTC.

This clonotype has a count of ten or more. The chain uses TRBV6-1 and TRBJ2-7; D not certain. Germline loops: CDR1 MNHNS, CDR2 SASEGT. This CDR3 comprises 12 residues. Trimming left V 5 bases short and J 2 bases short, with 7 bases between. CDR3 coding DNA: TGTGCCAGCAGTAACGGCGCCTACGAGCAGTACTTC. Translated, it gives CASSNGAYEQYF.

This clonotype was seen many times. The chain links TRBV28 to TRBJ2-7; 11 nucleotides agree with TRBD1. The V and J ends lost 11 bases and 3 bases, in that order; junction bases with no gene match: 9. Germline CDR1 is MDHEN and CDR2 is SYDVKM. The CDR3 covers 14 residues. The CDR3 sequence is CASWKGQGDYEQYF. The CDR3 DNA is TGTGCCTCATGGAAGGGACAGGGGGACTACGAGCAGTACTTC. The variable domain in full, with the rest retrieved from reference TRBV28 and TRBJ2-7, is DVKVTQSSRYLVKRTGEKVFLECVQDMDHENMFWYRQDPGLGLRLIYFSYDVKMKEKGDIPEGYSVSREKKERFSLILESASTNQTSMYLCASWKGQGDYEQYFGPGTRLTVT.

The chain joins TRBV12-5 to TRBJ2-3; D may be TRBD1 or TRBD2 (5 bases each). The CDR3 totals 17 residues. Germline CDR1 LGHNT, CDR2 FRNRAP. V dropped 0 bases and J dropped 3 bases, with 16 bases sitting between them. CDR3 residues: CASGLVPQRDETDTQYF. The CDR3 DNA follows: TGTGCTAGTGGTTTGGTCCCTCAACGGGACGAAACAGATACGCAGTATTTT.

The chain couples TRBV10-3 to TRBJ1-2, with D unresolved. Trimming stripped 6 bases from V and 7 bases from J, with 18 bases between. The CDR3 is 14 residues long. Germline CDR1 and CDR2: ENHRY and SYGVKD. The CDR3 nucleotides read TGTGCCATCAGAGACTCAGGCAGCCGGGGTGGCTACACCTTC. This codes for CAIRDSGSRGGYTF.

This clonotype was picked up many times. This chain connects TRBV27 to TRBJ1-1; D unresolved. The CDR3 loop spans 13 amino acids. Per the germline V gene, CDR1 is MNHEY and CDR2 is SMNVEV (reference sequence). V shed 2 bases and J shed 6 bases, with 10 bases lying between them. The CDR3 region is CASSLMVGAEAFF. The CDR3 bases are TGTGCCAGCAGTTTAATGGTGGGCGCTGAAGCTTTCTTT.

This clonotype has a count of ten or more. This chain connects TRBV27 to TRBJ2-1; a possible D gene is TRBD2 (5 bases). The V end was cut by 2 bases, the J end by 1 base, with 18 bases between. Per germline, CDR1 MNHEY and CDR2 SMNVEV (reference sequence). The CDR3 covers 18 residues. The CDR3 loop reads CASSLICCGERSYNEQFF. Here the CDR3 DNA reads TGTGCCAGCAGTTTAATTTGTTGTGGGGAGAGATCCTACAATGAGCAGTTCTTC.

Here the CDR3 DNA reads TGCGCCAGCAGCTTATCAGGAGGGGGTGGCAATCAGCCCCAGCATTTT. It encodes CASSLSGGGGNQPQHF. The J gene is TRBJ1-5, the V gene TRBV5-1; perhaps TRBD1 as D (6 bases). CDR3 length: 16 amino acids. The V gene lost 2 bases and the J gene lost 2 bases, with 14 bases spanning the gap. Germline V gene lookup returns CDR1 SGHRS and CDR2 YFSETQ.

The chain carries TRBV15 and TRBJ2-4; the D call may be TRBD1 or TRBD2 (5 bases each). Germline V gene lookup returns CDR1 LNHNV and CDR2 YYDKDF (reference sequence). CDR3 length equals 16 residues. Trimming cost V 1 base and J 4 bases, with 14 bases left between them. The CDR3 loop reads CATSRVQGASKNIQYF. CDR3 nucleotide sequence: TGTGCCACCAGCAGAGTGCAGGGAGCCTCAAAAAACATTCAGTACTTC.

V and J are TRBV28 and TRBJ1-3; tentative D call: TRBD1 (5 bases). Trimming removed 7 bases from V and 5 bases from J, with 12 bases in between. The length of the CDR3 is 13 residues. The germline V gene encodes CDR1 MDHEN and CDR2 SYDVKM. CDR3: CASTSDIRNTIYF. The CDR3 nucleotides are TGTGCCAGCACCTCGGACATCCGAAACACCATATATTTT.

This clonotype has only a few counts. The chain joins TRBV4-1 to TRBJ2-7, with 10 bases identical to TRBD2. Germline trimming cut 4 bases from V and 1 base from J; bases unmatched to any gene: 10. This CDR3 has 17 amino acids. CDR1 is MGHRA, CDR2 YSYEKL, per germline. The CDR3 sequence is CASSRLSGLADSYEQYF. The DNA of the CDR3 is TGCGCCAGCAGCCGACTTTCTGGACTAGCGGATTCCTACGAGCAGTACTTC.

This sequence joins TRBV19 and TRBJ2-1; TRBD1 agrees at 9 bases. Per the germline V gene, CDR1 is LNHDA and CDR2 is SQIVND (reference sequence). The CDR3 covers 12 residues. Unmatched junction bases numbered 4, after V lost 1 base and J lost 15 bases. The DNA of the CDR3 is TGTGCCAGTAGTATAGGGACAGGGGCCTCGTTCTTC. This translates into CASSIGTGASFF.

This clonotype was counted ten times or more. The chain carries TRBV5-4 and TRBJ2-7; tentatively, D is TRBD1 (5 bases). Trimming pared 4 bases from V and 5 bases from J, leaving 16 bases between. The CDR3 sequence is 14 residues long. The germline gives CDR1 SGHNT, CDR2 YYREEE (reference sequence). CDR3 nucleotide sequence: TGTGCCAGCAGCACCTACGCCAGGGTCAACGAGCAGTACTTC. This encodes CASSTYARVNEQYF.

This clonotype has ten or more counts. This chain joins TRBV9 and TRBJ1-6, with D uncertain. The CDR3 has 14 amino acids. Per germline, CDR1 SGDLS and CDR2 YYNGEE. With 2 bases removed from V and 7 bases from J, the gap between germline ends came to 10 bases. Here the CDR3 DNA reads TGTGCCAGCAGCGTCCACAGCACCAATTCACCCCTCCACTTT. Protein: CASSVHSTNSPLHF.

The genes are TRBV18 and TRBJ1-1, with D possibly TRBD1 on 5 matching bases. The CDR3 runs to 16 residues. Germline CDR1 and CDR2: KGHSH and LQKENI. The ends were cut back, 3 bases at V and 1 base at J, with 15 bases in the middle. The CDR3 nucleotides read TGTGCCAGCTCACCCCCGGCGGGACGGAGGAACACTGAAGCTTTCTTT. Translated, it gives CASSPPAGRRNTEAFF. Together with reference TRBV18 and TRBJ1-1, the CDR3 gives the full variable domain: NAGVMQNPRHLVRRRGQEARLRCSPMKGHSHVYWYRQLPEEGLKFMVYLQKENIIDESGMPKERFSAEFPKEGPSILRIQQVVRGDSAAYFCASSPPAGRRNTEAFFGQGTRLTVV.